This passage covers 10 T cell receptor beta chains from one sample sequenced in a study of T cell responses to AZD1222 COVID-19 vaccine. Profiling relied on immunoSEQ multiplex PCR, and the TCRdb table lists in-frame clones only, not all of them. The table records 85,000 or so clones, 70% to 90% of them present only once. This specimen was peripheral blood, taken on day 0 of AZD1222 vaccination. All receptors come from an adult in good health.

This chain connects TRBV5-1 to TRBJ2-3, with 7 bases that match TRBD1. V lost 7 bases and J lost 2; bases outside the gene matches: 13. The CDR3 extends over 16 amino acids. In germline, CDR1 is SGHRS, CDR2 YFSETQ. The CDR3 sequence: CASFSSTGTTTDTQYF. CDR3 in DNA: TGCGCCAGCTTCTCGTCGACAGGGACGACCACAGATACGCAGTATTTT. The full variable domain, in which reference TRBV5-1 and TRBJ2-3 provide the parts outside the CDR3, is KAGVTQTPRYLIKTRGQQVTLSCSPISGHRSVSWYQQTPGQGLQFLFEYFSETQRNKGNFPGRFSGRQFSNSRSEMNVSTLELGDSALYLCASFSSTGTTTDTQYFGPGTRLTVL.

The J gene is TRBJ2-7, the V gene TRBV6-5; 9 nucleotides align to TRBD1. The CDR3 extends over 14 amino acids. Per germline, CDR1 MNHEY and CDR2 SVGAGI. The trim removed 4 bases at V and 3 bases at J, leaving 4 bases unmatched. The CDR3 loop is CASSLTGGFYEQYF. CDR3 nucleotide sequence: TGTGCCAGCAGTTTGACAGGGGGTTTCTACGAGCAGTACTTC.

Here the CDR3 DNA reads TGTGCCAGTAGTCTCCGGTTGGGGGACACCATATATTTT. It is translated as CASSLRLGDTIYF. This chain joins TRBV19 and TRBJ1-3; D may be TRBD1 (5 bases). The germline CDR1 and CDR2 sequences are LNHDA and SQIVND (reference sequence). The ends were cut back, 5 bases at V and 8 bases at J, with 13 bases in the middle. The CDR3 covers 13 residues.

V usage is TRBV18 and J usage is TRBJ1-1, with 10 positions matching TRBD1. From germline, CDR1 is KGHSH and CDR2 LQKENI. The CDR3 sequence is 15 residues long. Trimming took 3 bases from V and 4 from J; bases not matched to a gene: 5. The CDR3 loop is CASSPTGGLGTEAFF. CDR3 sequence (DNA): TGTGCCAGCTCACCGACAGGGGGCTTGGGCACTGAAGCTTTCTTT.

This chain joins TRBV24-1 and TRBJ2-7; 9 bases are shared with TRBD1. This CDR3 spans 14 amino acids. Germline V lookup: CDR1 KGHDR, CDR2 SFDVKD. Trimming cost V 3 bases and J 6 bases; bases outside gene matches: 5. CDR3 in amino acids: CATSDTGTGFEQYF. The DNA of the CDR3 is TGTGCCACCAGTGATACCGGGACAGGGTTCGAGCAGTACTTC.

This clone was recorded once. CDR3 sequence reads: CASGTGLGAYNEQFF. The CDR3 region has the DNA TGTGCTAGTGGCACGGGACTAGGGGCCTACAATGAGCAGTTCTTC. The V and J genes are TRBV12-5 and TRBJ2-1, with 8 bases identical to TRBD2. The CDR3 runs to 15 residues. CDR1 LGHNT and CDR2 FRNRAP come from the germline V gene. The V segment lost 6 bases and the J segment 2 bases; nucleotides outside the gene matches: 6. Combining the CDR3 with reference TRBV12-5 and TRBJ2-1 gives the whole variable domain DARVTQTPRHKVTEMGQEVTMRCQPILGHNTVFWYRQTMMQGLELLAYFRNRAPLDDSGMPKDRFSAEMPDATLATLKIQPSEPRDSAVYFCASGTGLGAYNEQFFGPGTRLTVL.

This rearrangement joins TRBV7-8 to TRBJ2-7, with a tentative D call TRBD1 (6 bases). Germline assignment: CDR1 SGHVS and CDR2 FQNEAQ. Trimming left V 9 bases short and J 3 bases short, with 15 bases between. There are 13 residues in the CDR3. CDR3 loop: CASTAGDFYEQYF. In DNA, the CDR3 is TGTGCCAGTACCGCAGGGGATTTCTACGAGCAGTACTTC.

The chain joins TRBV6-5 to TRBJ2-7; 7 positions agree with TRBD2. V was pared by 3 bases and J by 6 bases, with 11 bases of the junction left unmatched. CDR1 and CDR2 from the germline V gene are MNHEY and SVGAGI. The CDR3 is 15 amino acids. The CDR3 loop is CASSYGTAWGGEQYF. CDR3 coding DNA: TGTGCCAGCAGTTATGGTACAGCCTGGGGGGGCGAGCAGTACTTC.

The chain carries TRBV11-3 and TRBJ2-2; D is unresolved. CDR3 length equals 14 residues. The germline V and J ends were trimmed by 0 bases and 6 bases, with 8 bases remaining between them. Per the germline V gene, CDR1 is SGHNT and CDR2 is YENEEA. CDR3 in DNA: TGTGCCAGCAGCTTAGATTCGGGTTCCGGGGAGCTGTTTTTT. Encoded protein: CASSLDSGSGELFF.

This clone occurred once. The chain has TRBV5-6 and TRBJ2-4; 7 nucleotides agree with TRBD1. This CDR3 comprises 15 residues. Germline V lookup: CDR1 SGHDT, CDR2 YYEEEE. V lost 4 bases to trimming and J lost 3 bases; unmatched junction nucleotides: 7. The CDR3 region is CASSPDRDSKNIQYF. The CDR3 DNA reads TGTGCCAGCAGCCCGGACCGGGACAGCAAAAACATTCAGTACTTC. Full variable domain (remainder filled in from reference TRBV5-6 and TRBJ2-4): DAGVTQSPTHLIKTRGQQVTLRCSPKSGHDTVSWYQQALGQGPQFIFQYYEEEERQRGNFPDRFSGHQFPNYSSELNVNALLLGDSALYLCASSPDRDSKNIQYFGAGTRLSVL.